This T cell receptor (beta chain) was recovered during a study of T cell responses to AZD1222 COVID-19 vaccine. Study observations and caveats: Two AZD1222 doses significantly raised spike-specific TCR breadth and depth over controls.

Here immunoSEQ multiplex PCR was the method, and the copy in TCRdb shows in-frame clones only, minus some. This table holds roughly 91,000 clones, more than 75% found once. In germline, CDR1 is SGHRS, CDR2 YFSETQ. CDR3 length equals 14 residues. V lost 4 bases and J lost 10; bases outside the gene matches: 6. As for this clone: Its matching antigen is unknown.

Sequenced material: peripheral blood, taken on day 0 of AZD1222 vaccination. The chain joins TRBV5-1 to TRBJ1-6; 9 bases agree with TRBD1. The TCR was taken from an adult in good health. The chain's CDR3 is CASSITDRGSPLHF. In DNA form, the CDR3 reads TGCGCCAGCAGCATAACGGACAGGGGATCACCCCTCCACTTT.